Following are 2 T cell receptor beta chains from one sample sequenced in a study of blood T cell repertoires in COVID-19 (dated by TCRdb to about 2020). Library preparation used the immunoSEQ multiplex PCR assay. This immuneACCESS table, as held by TCRdb, lists in-frame sequences with V and J called but not all clones. Of the missing ones, under half trace to an unresolved V gene in checked studies; the others have no known cause. For this sample the table gives about 200,000 clones, of which 75% to 90% were detected only once. The ten largest clonotypes hold 2% to 2.5% of the sample. Sequencing was done on a sample of PBMCs or T cells enriched from blood (not recorded which). Receptors were obtained from a woman aged 40 to 50 with acute COVID-19.

The rearrangement links TRBV11-2 to TRBJ2-3; 7 bases are shared with TRBD2. With 2 bases clipped from V and 2 bases from J, the junction kept 7 bases outside the gene matches. The germline gives CDR1 SGHAT, CDR2 FQNNGV. CDR3 size: 16 residues. The CDR3 here is CASSLTSGVPTDTQYF. The CDR3, as DNA: TGTGCCAGCAGCTTAACCAGCGGGGTGCCCACAGATACGCAGTATTTT.

The chain recombines TRBV23-1 with TRBJ1-5; D remains ambiguous. TRBV23-1 is annotated as an ORF whose role is uncertain. The CDR3 extends over 12 amino acids. V was shortened by 9 bases and J by 3 bases, with 9 bases between the two germline ends. CDR3 loop: CARRWSNQPQHF. As DNA, the CDR3 is TGCGCCAGGAGGTGGTCCAATCAGCCCCAGCATTTT.